The 27 T cell receptor beta chains below were found in one sample sequenced in a study of shared clonotypes between healthy human individuals. Clones were read by immunoSEQ multiplex PCR, and TCRdb kept only the in-frame ones, dropping some. The sample consists of about 2.1 million clones, 85% to 95% of them appearing once. Naive CD8 cells lacked CD45RO and underwent positive selection for CCR7, leaving out terminally differentiated effector memory CD45RA+ cells. Sequenced sample: naive CD8+ T cells from PBMCs. The receptors were sampled from a man between 18 and 29 years old in good health. Some clones in this sample may be carry-over from other donors' samples.

This sequence joins TRBV7-3 and TRBJ2-7, with TRBD2 matching over 7 bases. Germline V CDR1 and CDR2: SGHTA, FQGTGA. The CDR3 extends over 13 amino acids. The V and J ends lost 5 bases and 3 bases, in that order; junction bases with no gene match: 4. For the CDR3, the DNA is TGTGCCAGCAGCCGGGAGCGGGACTACGAGCAGTACTTC. Its protein product is CASSRERDYEQYF.

This clone was recorded only once. The rearrangement links TRBV9 to TRBJ1-5, with 7 bases lining up with TRBD1. Germline assignment: CDR1 SGDLS and CDR2 YYNGEE. Germline trimming cut 4 bases from V and 7 bases from J; bases unmatched to any gene: 11. The CDR3 has 15 amino acids. The DNA for the CDR3 is TGTGCCAGCAGCCGTACGCAGGGGGTAGGGCAGCCCCAGCATTTT. Translating gives CASSRTQGVGQPQHF.

This chain connects TRBV11-3 to TRBJ1-1; D gene ambiguous. V lost 1 base to trimming and J lost 5 bases, with 8 bases between them. Per the germline V gene, CDR1 is SGHNT and CDR2 is YENEEA. This CDR3 comprises 13 residues. DNA of the CDR3: TGTGCCAGCAGCTTAGGGGTACGGACTGAAGCTTTCTTT. This codes for CASSLGVRTEAFF.

This chain uses TRBV13 with TRBJ2-3; 9 bases line up with TRBD1. CDR3 length: 21 amino acids. J was trimmed by 6 bases and V by 5 bases; bases with no gene match: 27. Per germline, CDR1 PRHDT and CDR2 FYEKMQ (reference sequence). Here the CDR3 DNA reads TGTGCCAGCAGCCCCCCCAGGGGACAGGGTTTGACTTTGCGGGTGGGGGATACGCAGTATTTT. It codes for CASSPPRGQGLTLRVGDTQYF.

This sequence joins TRBV5-6 and TRBJ2-2; D remains ambiguous. Trimming stripped 2 bases from V and 4 bases from J, with 6 bases between. This CDR3 has 13 residues. The germline gives CDR1 SGHDT, CDR2 YYEEEE. CDR3 protein: CASSLLITGELFF. CDR3 coding DNA: TGTGCCAGCAGCTTACTTATCACCGGGGAGCTGTTTTTT.

On this clone itself: This same CDR3 is encoded by further DNA sequences in the sample. The CDR3 nucleotides read TGTGCCAGTAGTACAAACTATGGCTACACCTTC. It translates to CASSTNYGYTF. J is TRBJ1-2 and V is TRBV19; D not certain. Between the trimmed V and J ends, which lost 4 bases and 2 bases, there was a span of 2 bases. The CDR3 is 11 amino acids. Germline loops: CDR1 LNHDA, CDR2 SQIVND (reference sequence).

V usage is TRBV28 and J usage is TRBJ1-2; TRBD1 matches 7 bases. Germline trimming cut 2 bases from V and 14 bases from J; bases unmatched to any gene: 11. The CDR3 is 13 residues long. Germline V gene data show CDR1 as MDHEN and CDR2 as SYDVKM. The DNA for the CDR3 is TGTGCCAGCAGTTTAAGGGGGCGCCGGGCGTGGACCTTC. It specifies CASSLRGRRAWTF.

J is TRBJ2-7 and V is TRBV30; D is possibly TRBD1 or TRBD2 (6 bases each). Germline CDR1 GTSNPN, CDR2 SVGIG (reference sequence). V was clipped by 0 bases and J by 7 bases, with 13 bases between them. CDR3 length equals 13 residues. This CDR3 reads CAWSVGGFEEQYF. The CDR3 DNA sequence: TGTGCCTGGAGTGTAGGGGGGTTTGAGGAGCAGTACTTC.

V is TRBV6-5 and J is TRBJ2-3, with D hard to call. Per the germline V gene, CDR1 is MNHEY and CDR2 is SVGAGI. Trimming left V 3 bases short and J 2 bases short, with 9 bases between. This CDR3 has 14 residues. CDR3 protein: CASSYSPYTDTQYF. The CDR3 region has the DNA TGTGCCAGCAGTTATTCCCCTTACACAGATACGCAGTATTTT.

On this clone itself: Germline is not matched at one junction end, which may reflect a read error. This rearrangement joins TRBV4-1 to TRBJ1-4; D gene unclear. Germline V gene data show CDR1 as MGHRA and CDR2 as YSYEKL. This CDR3 has 11 residues. Here the CDR3 reads CASSQVTSLFF. The CDR3 DNA sequence: TGCGCCAGCAGTCAAGTTACGAGTCTGTTTTTT.

The chain joins TRBV29-1 to TRBJ2-1; 8 positions match TRBD2. V lost 4 bases and J lost 8; bases outside the gene matches: 10. CDR1 SQVTM and CDR2 ANQGSEA come from the germline V gene. The CDR3 runs to 14 residues. CDR3 coding DNA: TGCAGCGTTGGACGGAGCGGGAGCCTAGATGAGCAGTTCTTC. It is translated as CSVGRSGSLDEQFF.

This clone was counted a single time. The chain joins TRBV19 to TRBJ1-2, with D unresolved. V was shortened by 7 bases and J by 2 bases, with 14 bases between the two germline ends. The CDR3 runs 14 residues. The V gene's germline CDR1 is LNHDA and CDR2 SQIVND (reference sequence). The CDR3 spells CASKVRQPNYGYTF. In nucleotides, the CDR3 is TGTGCCAGTAAGGTTCGCCAGCCGAACTATGGCTACACCTTC.

This sequence joins TRBV7-2 and TRBJ2-1; D unresolved. CDR1 is SGHTA and CDR2 is FQGNSA in the germline V gene. The CDR3 length is 12 residues. Deletions cut 4 bases from V and 8 bases from J, with 9 bases between. CDR3 amino acids: CASSSGWHEQFF. The CDR3 DNA reads TGTGCCAGCAGCTCTGGGTGGCATGAGCAGTTCTTC.

This clone was recorded only once. The CDR3 coding sequence is TGTGCCGGAAGGGGGGCTTCGAGCACTGAAGCTTTCTTT. This codes for CAGRGASSTEAFF. The rearrangement joins TRBV6-1 to TRBJ1-1, with D maybe TRBD1 (6 bases). This CDR3 is built from 13 residues. The germline CDR1 and CDR2 sequences are MNHNS and SASEGT. Trimming stripped 11 bases from V and 4 bases from J, with 17 bases between.

The V and J genes are TRBV5-4 and TRBJ2-7, with D perhaps matching TRBD2 (5 bases). V lost 1 base and J lost 7, with 12 bases in between. The CDR3 loop spans 13 amino acids. CDR1 and CDR2 from the germline V gene are SGHNT and YYREEE (reference sequence). The DNA for the CDR3 is TGTGCCAGCAGCTTGAGGGCCAGAGGGGAGCAGTACTTC. Encoded protein: CASSLRARGEQYF. Full variable domain (rest looked up from reference TRBV5-4 and TRBJ2-7): ETGVTQSPTHLIKTRGQQVTLRCSSQSGHNTVSWYQQALGQGPQFIFQYYREEENGRGNFPPRFSGLQFPNYSSELNVNALELDDSALYLCASSLRARGEQYFGPGTRLTVT.

CDR3 protein: CASRPREAPYEQYF. For the CDR3, the DNA is TGTGCCAGCAGGCCTCGGGAGGCGCCCTACGAGCAGTACTTC. V gene TRBV28 combines with J gene TRBJ2-7; 7 nucleotides align to TRBD2. V gave up 6 bases and J gave up 2 bases; unmatched junction bases: 7. Germline V CDR1 and CDR2: MDHEN, SYDVKM. This CDR3 comprises 14 residues. Complete variable domain (other parts from reference TRBV28 and TRBJ2-7): DVKVTQSSRYLVKRTGEKVFLECVQDMDHENMFWYRQDPGLGLRLIYFSYDVKMKEKGDIPEGYSVSREKKERFSLILESASTNQTSMYLCASRPREAPYEQYFGPGTRLTVT.

This clone was seen only once. The V and J genes are TRBV11-2 and TRBJ1-2; D is unresolved. V was clipped by 3 bases and J by 3 bases, with 8 bases between them. The CDR3 is 13 residues long. Germline V gene sequence: CDR1 SGHAT, CDR2 FQNNGV. This CDR3 is CASSFEQDYGYTF. The DNA of the CDR3 is TGTGCCAGCAGCTTTGAGCAGGACTATGGCTACACCTTC.

This chain connects TRBV15 to TRBJ1-1; D ambiguous. Germline assignment: CDR1 LNHNV and CDR2 YYDKDF (reference sequence). V lost 0 bases, J lost 1 base, and 15 bases lay in between. CDR3 length: 17 amino acids. The CDR3 DNA follows: TGTGCCACCAGCAGAGATTGGCCGACAACCGGGAACACTGAAGCTTTCTTT. It codes for CATSRDWPTTGNTEAFF. Together with reference TRBV15 and TRBJ1-1, the CDR3 gives the full variable domain: DAMVIQNPRYQVTQFGKPVTLSCSQTLNHNVMYWYQQKSSQAPKLLFHYYDKDFNNEADTPDNFQSRRPNTSFCFLDIRSPGLGDTAMYLCATSRDWPTTGNTEAFFGQGTRLTVV.

This clone appeared a single time. The J gene is TRBJ1-1, the V gene TRBV28; no clear D. Germline V gene data show CDR1 as MDHEN and CDR2 as SYDVKM. V dropped 4 bases and J dropped 3 bases, with 12 bases sitting between them. The CDR3 runs to 14 residues. The DNA of the CDR3 is TGTGCCAGCAGTTCAACCCTAAAGGACACTGAAGCTTTCTTT. It yields the protein CASSSTLKDTEAFF.

V usage is TRBV28 and J usage is TRBJ2-7; a possible D gene is TRBD2 (6 bases). CDR3 size: 14 residues. Trimming took 6 bases from V and 4 from J, leaving 16 bases between them. Germline assignment: CDR1 MDHEN and CDR2 SYDVKM. CDR3 loop: CASRRTGEGYEQYF. The CDR3 coding sequence is TGTGCCAGCAGGAGAACGGGAGAAGGATACGAGCAGTACTTC.

The genes are TRBV19 and TRBJ1-5; D might be TRBD1 (6 bases). This CDR3 contains 15 residues. V lost 5 bases and J 6 bases, leaving 17 bases between the germline ends. Germline loops: CDR1 LNHDA, CDR2 SQIVND (reference sequence). The CDR3 loop is CASSATGKGPQPQHF. The CDR3 bases are TGTGCCAGTAGTGCAACAGGGAAGGGGCCTCAGCCCCAGCATTTT. The variable domain in full, completed from reference TRBV19 and TRBJ1-5, reads DGGITQSPKYLFRKEGQNVTLSCEQNLNHDAMYWYRQDPGQGLRLIYYSQIVNDFQKGDIAEGYSVSREKKESFPLTVTSAQKNPTAFYLCASSATGKGPQPQHFGDGTRLSIL.

The V and J genes are TRBV7-9 and TRBJ2-6, with D perhaps matching TRBD1 or TRBD2 (5 bases each). CDR1 and CDR2 (germline): SEHNR, FQNEAQ (reference sequence). The CDR3 runs to 17 residues. Trimming removed 5 bases from V and 0 bases from J, with 14 bases in between. The CDR3 region has the DNA TGTGCCAGCAGCGGAAAAGCGGACATCTCTGGGGCCAACGTCCTGACTTTC. Protein product: CASSGKADISGANVLTF.

The genes are TRBV7-9 and TRBJ1-2, with D possibly matching TRBD1 (6 bases). Germline CDR1 SEHNR, CDR2 FQNEAQ (reference sequence). The CDR3 contains 15 residues. V shed 1 base and J shed 4 bases, with 13 bases lying between them. CDR3 in amino acids: CASSLESGGFYGYTF. The CDR3 nucleotides read TGTGCCAGCAGCTTAGAATCTGGGGGCTTCTATGGCTACACCTTC.

The chain employs TRBV28 and TRBJ2-7; D call uncertain. Germline V gene sequence: CDR1 MDHEN, CDR2 SYDVKM. The V and J ends lost 3 bases and 2 bases respectively, with 5 bases between them. The CDR3 is 12 amino acids. The CDR3 sequence: CASSFKAYEQYF. CDR3 in DNA: TGTGCCAGCAGTTTCAAGGCCTACGAGCAGTACTTC.

This chain uses TRBV28 with TRBJ2-6; D call uncertain. Germline-derived CDR1 and CDR2 are MDHEN and SYDVKM. The ends were cut back, 6 bases at V and 2 bases at J, with 11 bases in the middle. This CDR3 is built from 15 residues. The CDR3 region is CASSPGRTGANVLTF. The CDR3 bases are TGTGCCAGCAGCCCTGGACGGACTGGGGCCAACGTCCTGACTTTC.

The V gene is TRBV5-6, the J gene TRBJ2-7; 8 bases match TRBD1. The CDR3 runs 13 residues. The germline gives CDR1 SGHDT, CDR2 YYEEEE. V shed 5 bases and J 3 bases; nucleotides not matched to a gene: 4. CDR3 nucleotide sequence: TGTGCCAGCAGAGAGACAGGGGACTACGAGCAGTACTTC. Amino acids: CASRETGDYEQYF.

V usage is TRBV5-4 and J usage is TRBJ2-7; 11 nucleotides match TRBD2. Germline V gene lookup returns CDR1 SGHNT and CDR2 YYREEE (reference sequence). The CDR3 extends over 19 amino acids. V lost 5 bases to trimming and J lost 3 bases; unmatched junction nucleotides: 19. The chain's CDR3 is CASRTNNMGTSGSHYEQYF. The DNA for the CDR3 is TGTGCCAGCAGGACTAACAACATGGGGACTAGCGGATCACACTACGAGCAGTACTTC.